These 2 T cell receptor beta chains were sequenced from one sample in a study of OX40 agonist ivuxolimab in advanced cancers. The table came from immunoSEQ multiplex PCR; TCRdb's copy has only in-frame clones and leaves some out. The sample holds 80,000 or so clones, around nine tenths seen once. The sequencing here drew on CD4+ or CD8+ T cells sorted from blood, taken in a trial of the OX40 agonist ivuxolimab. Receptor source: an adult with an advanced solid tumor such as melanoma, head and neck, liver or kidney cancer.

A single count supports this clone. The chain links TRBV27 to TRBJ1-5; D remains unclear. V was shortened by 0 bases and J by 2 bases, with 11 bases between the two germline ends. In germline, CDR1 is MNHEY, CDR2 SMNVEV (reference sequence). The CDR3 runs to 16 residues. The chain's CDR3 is CASSLSRGWGNQPQHF. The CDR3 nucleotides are TGTGCCAGCAGTTTATCTCGGGGTTGGGGCAATCAGCCCCAGCATTTT.

CDR3 DNA sequence: TGTGCCAGCTCACGCCAGAGCGGGCTCACCGGGGAGCTGTTTTTT. Protein sequence: CASSRQSGLTGELFF. The V call is TRBV18, the J call TRBJ2-2; D possibly corresponds to TRBD2 (6 bases). This CDR3 is built from 15 residues. Germline V CDR1 and CDR2: KGHSH, LQKENI. Trimming removed 4 bases at V and 4 bases at J, with 13 bases between.